The subject of this entry is one T cell receptor beta chain. Its antigen is still unknown. Germline and junction disagree at one end, which may indicate a read error. The germline CDR1 and CDR2 sequences are SEHNR and FQNEAQ (reference sequence). This CDR3 has 16 residues. Each donor was nominally healthy when sampled (though unrecorded immune exposures were likely). This sample is part of a study of cytomegalovirus exposure and HLA in healthy donors. Study-level findings and limits: Fewer N-insertions (relative to the 666-donor mean) were reportedly seen in an Asian-associated ancestry cluster in a later analysis. While the bulk of TCR sequences proved rare, some public TCRs turned up in many donors. In a later analysis, HLA-associated beta chains showed higher expansion and lower generation probabilities than comparable chains.

Primers included in the PCR were 60 Vbeta and 13 Jbeta primers. Generated by immunoSEQ multiplex PCR, the TCRdb table keeps only in-frame clones and is missing some. The sample yields 180,000 or so clones, approximately 85% seen once. Material: PBMCs. The TCR was taken from a woman in her forties or fifties in good health and CMV-seropositive. The J gene is TRBJ2-5, the V gene TRBV7-9; possibly TRBD1 or TRBD2 for D (7 bases each). In DNA, the CDR3 is TGTTCCAGCAGCTTAGCAGGGGGGGCAGGGACGGAGACCCAGTACTTC. It is translated as CSSSLAGGAGTETQYF. The whole variable domain, filled in from reference TRBV7-9 and TRBJ2-5, reads DTGVSQNPRHKITKRGQNVTFRCDPISEHNRLYWYRQTLGQGPEFLTYFQNEAQLEKSRLLSDRFSAERPKGSFSTLEIQRTEQGDSAMYLCSSSLAGGAGTETQYFGPGTRLLVL.